Following are 11 T cell receptor beta chains from one sample sequenced in a study of technical replicates of blood from a few donors. The method was immunoSEQ multiplex PCR; TCRdb's version includes in-frame clones alone and lacks a portion of them. The table records approximately 70,000 clones, nearly 97% of them present only once. Sequenced sample: T cells isolated from PBMCs. All receptors derive from a human donor in good health.

This rearrangement joins TRBV10-3 to TRBJ1-2; the match to TRBD1 covers 11 bases. The CDR3 contains 14 residues. The germline gives CDR1 ENHRY, CDR2 SYGVKD. With 8 bases clipped from V and 1 base from J, the junction kept 3 bases outside the gene matches. The chain's CDR3 is CAIGQGALNYGYTF. The CDR3 DNA follows: TGTGCCATCGGACAGGGGGCCCTTAACTATGGCTACACCTTC.

This chain joins TRBV9 and TRBJ2-7; a weak D match, TRBD1 (5 bases). CDR1 and CDR2 (germline): SGDLS, YYNGEE. CDR3 size: 15 residues. V lost 4 bases to trimming and J lost 0 bases, with 14 bases between them. The CDR3 loop is CASSLSQVTSYEQYF. CDR3 bases: TGTGCCAGCAGCCTCTCACAGGTGACCTCCTACGAGCAGTACTTC.

The V gene is TRBV2, the J gene TRBJ2-5, with 10 positions matching TRBD1. The trim removed 5 bases at V and 1 base at J, leaving 4 bases unmatched. From germline, CDR1 is SNHLY and CDR2 FYNNEI. The CDR3 is 15 residues long. Here the CDR3 DNA reads TGTGCCAGCAGTAGGGACAGGGGAAGCCAAGAGACCCAGTACTTC. This translates into CASSRDRGSQETQYF.

The CDR3 sequence is CASSVDSFYSSYNSPLHF. The CDR3 DNA is TGTGCCAGCAGCGTAGACAGTTTTTATAGCTCCTATAATTCACCCCTCCACTTT. The chain carries TRBV9 and TRBJ1-6; no clear D gene. V was trimmed by 0 bases and J by 0 bases, leaving 13 bases between them. This CDR3 is 18 amino acids long. Germline V gene lookup returns CDR1 SGDLS and CDR2 YYNGEE.

This chain connects TRBV28 to TRBJ2-7; D possibly corresponds to TRBD2 (5 bases). This CDR3 has 15 residues. V shed 3 bases and J shed 3 bases, with 15 bases lying between them. The germline V gene has CDR1 MDHEN and CDR2 SYDVKM. The CDR3 nucleotides read TGTGCCAGCAGTTTCATGCTAGCAGGTAGCTACGAGCAGTACTTC. Its protein is CASSFMLAGSYEQYF.

The chain joins TRBV7-9 to TRBJ2-3, with 8 nucleotides matching TRBD2. Germline loops: CDR1 SEHNR, CDR2 FQNEAQ (reference sequence). V was pared by 4 bases and J by 1 base, with 7 bases of the junction left unmatched. This CDR3 is 16 amino acids long. Here the CDR3 DNA reads TGTGCCAGCAGCTCAGTAGCGGGATGGGGCACAGATACGCAGTATTTT. Translating gives CASSSVAGWGTDTQYF.

This clone was detected once. This chain links TRBV30 with TRBJ1-1, with D possibly being TRBD1 (5 bases). Germline CDR1 and CDR2: GTSNPN and SVGIG (reference sequence). The CDR3 spans 14 residues. Trimming pared 3 bases from V and 0 bases from J, leaving 11 bases between. This chain's CDR3 is CAWRPRQMNTEAFF. Here the CDR3 DNA reads TGTGCCTGGAGGCCCCGACAGATGAACACTGAAGCTTTCTTT.

The chain joins TRBV4-2 to TRBJ2-7, with D maybe TRBD1 (6 bases). This CDR3 has 16 residues. Looked up from germline, CDR1 is LGHNA and CDR2 is YNFKEQ. V was clipped by 4 bases and J by 0 bases, with 16 bases between them. The chain's CDR3 is CASSPGTFRSSYEQYF. For the CDR3, the DNA is TGTGCCAGCAGCCCTGGGACATTTCGAAGCTCCTACGAGCAGTACTTC.

The rearrangement joins TRBV29-1 to TRBJ1-2; 9 bases are a match to TRBD1. CDR3 length equals 14 residues. CDR1 and CDR2 from the germline V gene are SQVTM and ANQGSEA. V gave up 3 bases and J gave up 5 bases; unmatched junction bases: 7. The CDR3 spells CSVERDRVSYGYTF. CDR3 coding DNA: TGCAGCGTTGAGAGGGACAGGGTATCATATGGCTACACCTTC. Variable domain in full (rest from reference TRBV29-1 and TRBJ1-2): SAVISQKPSRDICQRGTSLTIQCQVDSQVTMMFWYRQQPGQSLTLIATANQGSEATYESGFVIDKFPISRPNLTFSTLTVSNMSPEDSSIYLCSVERDRVSYGYTFGSGTRLTVV.

The J gene is TRBJ2-1, the V gene TRBV5-8; TRBD2 agrees at 10 bases. The CDR3 length is 17 residues. J lost 4 bases, V lost 4 bases, and 11 bases had no gene match. Per germline, CDR1 SGHTS and CDR2 YDEGEE. The CDR3 loop is CASSIRALAGPYNEQFF. The DNA for the CDR3 is TGTGCCAGCAGCATAAGAGCACTAGCGGGACCGTACAATGAGCAGTTCTTC.

This chain links TRBV2 with TRBJ2-7; D is undetermined. CDR3 length equals 12 residues. Germline V gene data show CDR1 as SNHLY and CDR2 as FYNNEI. Trimming took off 7 bases at V and 5 bases at J, with 12 bases between the two ends. CDR3 in DNA: TGTGCCAGCACTAGAAAATTCAACGAGCAGTACTTC. It translates to CASTRKFNEQYF.